These 11 T cell receptor beta chains share one sample of origin, sequenced in a study of T cells after yellow fever vaccination. One entry per CDR3 protein results from TCRdb running MiXCR on the 5' RACE reads. This sample has some 160,000 distinct CDR3 sequences; almost 7% occur once, and the top ten carry approximately 2.5%. This specimen was CD4+ T cells sorted from PBMCs, taken 4 to 6 days after the first yellow fever vaccination. The receptors derive from a man aged 18-30 years who received the YFV17D yellow fever vaccine.

The chain couples TRBV6-1 to TRBJ2-3; D possibly matches TRBD1 or TRBD2 (5 bases each). V lost 10 bases and J 2 bases, leaving 19 bases between the germline ends. Per the germline V gene, CDR1 is MNHNS and CDR2 is SASEGT. The CDR3 length is 15 residues. CDR3 amino acids: CATNGIGAATDTQYF. CDR3 coding DNA: TGTGCCACTAATGGGATCGGGGCCGCCACAGATACGCAGTATTTT.

This clonotype was seen repeatedly, ten times or more. The rearrangement uses TRBV6-5 and TRBJ1-4; TRBD1 agrees at 7 bases. CDR1 MNHEY and CDR2 SVGAGI come from the germline V gene. V gave up 4 bases and J gave up 13 bases; unmatched junction bases: 18. The CDR3 loop spans 16 amino acids. The CDR3 loop reads CASSSTSRAGGLVLFF. CDR3 coding DNA: TGTGCCAGCAGTTCCACTAGTAGGGCAGGGGGTTTAGTACTGTTTTTT.

In its sample, this clonotype was seen many times. CDR3: CASSLNPGTPDGYTF. CDR3 nucleotides: TGCGCCAGCAGCTTAAACCCCGGGACTCCGGATGGCTACACCTTC. The chain carries TRBV5-1 and TRBJ1-2, with a possible D match to TRBD1 (5 bases). With 2 bases removed from V and 6 bases from J, the gap between germline ends came to 17 bases. There are 15 residues in the CDR3. Germline V lookup: CDR1 SGHRS, CDR2 YFSETQ.

This clonotype was recorded many times. CDR3 DNA: TGTGCCAGCAGCTTCGGGACCCAGGCGACCTATGGCTACACCTTC. The encoded protein is CASSFGTQATYGYTF. This chain uses TRBV27 with TRBJ1-2; a weak D match, TRBD1 (5 bases). Trimming cost V 6 bases and J 4 bases, with 18 bases left between them. The V gene's germline CDR1 is MNHEY and CDR2 SMNVEV (reference sequence). This CDR3 has 15 amino acids.

At least ten counts were recorded for this clonotype. This chain links TRBV6-5 with TRBJ2-3, with 7 nucleotides matching TRBD2. The V gene's germline CDR1 is MNHEY and CDR2 SVGAGI. This CDR3 contains 16 residues. The junction had 11 bases not matched to a gene; V was cut back by 3 bases and J by 5 bases. In DNA, the CDR3 is TGTGCCAGCAGTTATCAGGGTGGGAGGGGACGAGATACGCAGTATTTT. Residues: CASSYQGGRGRDTQYF.

V is TRBV2 and J is TRBJ1-3; D uncertain. The CDR3 has 13 amino acids. Looked up from germline, CDR1 is SNHLY and CDR2 is FYNNEI. V lost 7 bases and J lost 0, with 7 bases in between. CDR3 amino acids: CASNQRSGNTIYF. CDR3 in DNA: TGTGCCAGCAACCAACGCTCTGGAAACACCATATATTTT.

This clonotype was detected only a few times. The V call is TRBV2, the J call TRBJ1-5; D remains ambiguous. The CDR3 runs to 14 residues. Germline CDR1 reads SNHLY; CDR2 reads FYNNEI. V lost 0 bases and J lost 5, with 8 bases in between. CDR3 loop: CASSEATVDQPQHF. CDR3 nucleotides: TGTGCCAGCAGTGAAGCGACGGTAGATCAGCCCCAGCATTTT.

This clonotype was seen repeatedly, ten times or more. The rearrangement joins TRBV5-1 to TRBJ1-1; D unresolved. Trimming took off 0 bases at V and 5 bases at J, with 17 bases between the two ends. Germline V gene sequence: CDR1 SGHRS, CDR2 YFSETQ. The CDR3 runs 16 residues. In DNA form, the CDR3 reads TGCGCCAGCAGCTTGGCCCCCACCGACCTGGGAACTGAAGCTTTCTTT. This codes for CASSLAPTDLGTEAFF.

This clonotype was detected only a few times. The V gene is TRBV10-3, the J gene TRBJ2-5, with 9 bases fitting TRBD2. Trimming took 3 bases from V and 4 from J; bases not matched to a gene: 9. This CDR3 is 16 amino acids long. From germline, CDR1 is ENHRY and CDR2 SYGVKD. The CDR3 DNA reads TGTGCCATCAGTGACCCAGCGGGGGGTCTCCCAGAGACCCAGTACTTC. Amino acids: CAISDPAGGLPETQYF.

The chain combines TRBV23-1 with TRBJ2-3; D unresolved. TRBV23-1 is an ORF, with its function uncertain. The CDR3 sequence is 13 residues long. The V end lost 4 bases, the J end lost 4 bases, and 9 bases lay between the germline ends. The CDR3 reads CASSPGCPDTQYF. The CDR3 DNA is TGCGCCAGCAGTCCCGGATGTCCAGATACGCAGTATTTT.

This clonotype was observed at least ten times. The J gene is TRBJ1-1, the V gene TRBV12-3 or TRBV12-4, with unresolved D. Trimming cost V 5 bases and J 1 base, with 11 bases left between them. The CDR3 covers 14 residues. The CDR3 sequence: CASSLRTANTEAFF. CDR3 nucleotides: TGTGCCAGCAGTCTAAGGACGGCGAACACTGAAGCTTTCTTT.